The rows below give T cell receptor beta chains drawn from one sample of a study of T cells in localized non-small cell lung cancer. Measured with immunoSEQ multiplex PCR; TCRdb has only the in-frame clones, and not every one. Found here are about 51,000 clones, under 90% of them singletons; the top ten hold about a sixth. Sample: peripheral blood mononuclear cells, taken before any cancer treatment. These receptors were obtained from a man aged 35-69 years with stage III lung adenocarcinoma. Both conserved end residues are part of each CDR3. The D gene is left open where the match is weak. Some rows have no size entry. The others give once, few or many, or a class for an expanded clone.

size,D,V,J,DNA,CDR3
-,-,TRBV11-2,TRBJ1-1,TGTGCCAGCAGCTTACGAGGGACCGGCATGAACACTGAAGCTTTCTTT,CASSLRGTGMNTEAFF
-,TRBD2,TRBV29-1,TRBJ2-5,TGCAGCGCCGCGGGGACTAGCTATGAGACCCAGTACTTC,CSAAGTSYETQYF
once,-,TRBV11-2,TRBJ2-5,TGTGCCAGCAGCTTAGAGTGGGGGCCACAAGAGACCCAGTACTTC,CASSLEWGPQETQYF
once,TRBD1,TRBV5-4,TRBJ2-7,TGTGCCAGCAGCTCTCCGACAGGGGAGAACGAGCAGTACTTC,CASSSPTGENEQYF
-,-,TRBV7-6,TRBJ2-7,TGTGCCAGCAGCCCGGCAGGAAACTACGAGCAGTACTTC,CASSPAGNYEQYF
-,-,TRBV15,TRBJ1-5,TGTGCCACCAGCAGAGATCAAACAGTCCATCAGCCCCAGCATTTT,CATSRDQTVHQPQHF
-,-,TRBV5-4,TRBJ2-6,TGTGCCAGCAGCTTGGACCGCTCTGGGGCCAACGTCCTGACTTTC,CASSLDRSGANVLTF
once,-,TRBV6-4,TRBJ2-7,TGTGCCAGCAGTGACTCCGAGGGCGGGGGCTGGGACGAGCAGTACTTC,CASSDSEGGGWDEQYF
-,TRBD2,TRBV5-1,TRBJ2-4,TGCGCCAGCAGCTTGATTGCGGGGGTCGAAAACATTCAGTACTTC,CASSLIAGVENIQYF
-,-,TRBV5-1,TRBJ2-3,TGCGCCAGCAGAGGTGCAACCACAGATACGCAGTATTTT,CASRGATTDTQYF
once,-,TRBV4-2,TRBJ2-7,TGTGCCAGCAGACCCGGAACCCAGGGTGAGCAGTACTTC,CASRPGTQGEQYF
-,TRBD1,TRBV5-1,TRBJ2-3,TGCGCCAGCAGCTTGGACAGGGGGGACACAGATACGCAGTATTTT,CASSLDRGDTDTQYF
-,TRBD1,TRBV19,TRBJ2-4,TGTGCCAGTAGTACTCAGACAGGGCGGCCCTATGGCATTCAGTACTTC,CASSTQTGRPYGIQYF
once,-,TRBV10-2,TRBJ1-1,TGCGCCAGCAGGGGCTTTTTCGACACTGAAGCTTTCTTT,CASRGFFDTEAFF
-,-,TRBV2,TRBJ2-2,TGTGCCAGCAGTGGTGGGGGGCTTAGAACCGGGGAGCTGTTTTTT,CASSGGGLRTGELFF
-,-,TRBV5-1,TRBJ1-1,TGCGCCAGCAGCGTCCAGGGGCGGGACACTGAAGCTTTCTTT,CASSVQGRDTEAFF
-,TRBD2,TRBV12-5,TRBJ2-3,TGTGCTAGTGGTTTGAGTTGGCGGGGGGGGTCAGATACGCAGTATTTT,CASGLSWRGGSDTQYF
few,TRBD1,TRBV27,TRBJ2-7,TGTGCCAGCAGTCCAACAGGACAGGTGGGCCCCTACGAGCAGTACTTC,CASSPTGQVGPYEQYF
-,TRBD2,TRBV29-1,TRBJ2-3,TGCAGCGTTGAGCGTGGGCGGGGGACAGATACGCAGTATTTT,CSVERGRGTDTQYF
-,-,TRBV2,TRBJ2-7,TGTGCCAGCAGTCGAAGCAGGGTTAACTACGAGCAGTACTTC,CASSRSRVNYEQYF
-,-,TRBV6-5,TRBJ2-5,TGTGCCAGCAGTTACGATGGCTGGGGAGAGACCCAGTACTTC,CASSYDGWGETQYF
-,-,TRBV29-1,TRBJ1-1,TGCAGCGGAACCGGGACACCCACTGAAGCTTTCTTT,CSGTGTPTEAFF
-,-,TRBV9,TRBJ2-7,TGTGCCAGCAGCGAGCAGGCCCTACGCGGGGAGCAGTACTTC,CASSEQALRGEQYF
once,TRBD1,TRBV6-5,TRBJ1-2,TGTGCCAGCAGTGCCGGGACAGGGGGCTATGGCTACACCTTC,CASSAGTGGYGYTF
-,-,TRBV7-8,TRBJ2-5,TGTGCCAGCAGCGTCACTAGTTTTCAAGAGACCCAGTACTTC,CASSVTSFQETQYF
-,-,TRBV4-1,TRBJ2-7,TGCGCCAGCAGCGACAGGGACTTACACTCCTACGAGCAGTACTTC,CASSDRDLHSYEQYF
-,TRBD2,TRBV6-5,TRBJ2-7,TGTGCCAGCAGCACTAGCGGGGGTTACGGCGAGCAGTACTTC,CASSTSGGYGEQYF
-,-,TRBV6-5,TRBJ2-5,TGTGCCAGCAGTCGAGCGGAAATACAAGAGACCCAGTACTTC,CASSRAEIQETQYF
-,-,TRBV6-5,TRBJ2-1,TGTGCCAGCAGAGTTTGGGGGTTTAAGAATGAGCAGTTCTTC,CASRVWGFKNEQFF
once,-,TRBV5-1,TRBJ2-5,TGCGCCAGCAGCTTGGCCCCGTTAGAAGAGACCCAGTACTTC,CASSLAPLEETQYF
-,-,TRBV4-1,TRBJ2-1,TGCGCCAGCAGCCAAGTCCGCTTCGAGAATGAGCAGTTCTTC,CASSQVRFENEQFF
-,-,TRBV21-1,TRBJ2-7,TGTGCCAGCACCCTCAGGGTACAGGGCCACGAGCAGTACTTC,CASTLRVQGHEQYF
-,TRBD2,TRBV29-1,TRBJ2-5,TGCAGCGTTGAAGAGGGACTAGCGTACCAAGAGACCCAGTACTTC,CSVEEGLAYQETQYF